One sample yielded the 14 T cell receptor beta chains listed below, sequenced in a study of T cell responses to AZD1222 COVID-19 vaccine. TCRdb's table, derived via immunoSEQ multiplex PCR, lists solely in-frame clones and lacks some. This table has some 96,000 clones, approximately 88% appearing once. Sequences were derived from peripheral blood, sampled 28 days after the second AZD1222 dose. The receptors here all came from an adult who received the AZD1222 COVID-19 vaccine.

This chain's CDR3 is CASSLGDTTYNEQFF. DNA of the CDR3: TGTGCCAGCAGCTTGGGGGACACCACCTACAATGAGCAGTTCTTC. The chain recombines TRBV5-4 with TRBJ2-1; tentative D call: TRBD1 (6 bases). The CDR3 spans 15 residues. Germline V lookup: CDR1 SGHNT, CDR2 YYREEE (reference sequence). V was clipped by 0 bases and J by 2 bases, with 9 bases between them.

About this clone: The sample has other DNA sequences that encode this CDR3 too. The chain combines TRBV2 with TRBJ2-3; D perhaps matches TRBD1 (5 bases). The V end was cut by 3 bases, the J end by 2 bases, with 9 bases between. The CDR3 runs to 14 residues. Germline CDR1 SNHLY, CDR2 FYNNEI. For the CDR3, the DNA is TGTGCCAGCAGTGAGCAGGGATACACAGATACGCAGTATTTT. It codes for CASSEQGYTDTQYF.

J is TRBJ1-1 and V is TRBV5-1, with TRBD1 matching 9 bases. This CDR3 is built from 16 residues. V dropped 3 bases and J dropped 5; count of bases not matched to a gene: 11. Germline CDR1 and CDR2: SGHRS and YFSETQ. In DNA form, the CDR3 reads TGCGCCAGCAGCTCCGGGACAGGGTCGGGTAGGACTGAAGCTTTCTTT. Translated, it gives CASSSGTGSGRTEAFF.

A single count supports this clone. V is TRBV5-4 and J is TRBJ2-1; 9 nucleotides line up with TRBD1. CDR3 length: 16 amino acids. Germline lookup yields CDR1 SGHNT and CDR2 YYREEE (reference sequence). The CDR3 reads CATGTGLGLAYNEQFF. CDR3 coding DNA: TGTGCAACCGGGACAGGGCTAGGTTTGGCGTACAATGAGCAGTTCTTC.

V is TRBV30 and J is TRBJ2-3, with D possibly being TRBD1 (5 bases). Trimming took off 2 bases at V and 1 base at J, with 7 bases between the two ends. The V gene's germline CDR1 is GTSNPN and CDR2 SVGIG (reference sequence). CDR3 length: 13 amino acids. This chain's CDR3 is CAWSLGGTDTQYF. CDR3 DNA sequence: TGTGCCTGGAGTTTAGGGGGCACAGATACGCAGTATTTT. The whole variable domain, filled in from reference TRBV30 and TRBJ2-3, reads SQTIHQWPATLVQPVGSPLSLECTVEGTSNPNLYWYRQAAGRGLQLLFYSVGIGQISSEVPQNLSASRPQDRQFILSSKKLLLSDSGFYLCAWSLGGTDTQYFGPGTRLTVL.

The J gene is TRBJ2-5, the V gene TRBV30, with TRBD2 identical over 13 bases. Trimming at V came to 0 bases and at J to 4 bases, leaving 2 bases not matched to a gene. The CDR3 extends over 15 amino acids. Germline V gene lookup returns CDR1 GTSNPN and CDR2 SVGIG (reference sequence). The CDR3 spells CAWSVGLAGVETQYF. DNA of the CDR3: TGTGCCTGGAGTGTAGGACTAGCGGGAGTAGAGACCCAGTACTTC. The whole variable domain, filled in from reference TRBV30 and TRBJ2-5, reads SQTIHQWPATLVQPVGSPLSLECTVEGTSNPNLYWYRQAAGRGLQLLFYSVGIGQISSEVPQNLSASRPQDRQFILSSKKLLLSDSGFYLCAWSVGLAGVETQYFGPGTRLLVL.

The chain links TRBV9 to TRBJ2-7; tentatively, D is TRBD2 (8 bases). Germline CDR1 reads SGDLS; CDR2 reads YYNGEE. The CDR3 runs to 16 residues. V was trimmed by 4 bases and J by 2 bases, leaving 19 bases between them. The CDR3 spells CASSPPGGDRAYEQYF. CDR3 nucleotides: TGTGCCAGCAGCCCGCCCGGGGGGGACAGAGCCTACGAGCAGTACTTC.

This chain's CDR3 is CSVVVGRSTDTQYF. The DNA for the CDR3 is TGCAGCGTTGTTGTTGGGCGTTCCACAGATACGCAGTATTTT. This sequence joins TRBV29-1 and TRBJ2-3; D is unresolved. Trimming removed 4 bases at V and 2 bases at J, with 13 bases between. The CDR3 length is 14 residues. The V gene's germline CDR1 is SQVTM and CDR2 ANQGSEA.

The chain is built from TRBV27 and TRBJ1-2; D is uncertain. V shed 6 bases and J shed 7 bases, with 18 bases lying between them. The CDR3 has 14 residues. Germline V lookup: CDR1 MNHEY, CDR2 SMNVEV (reference sequence). The CDR3 is CASRPLVDWRGYTF. In DNA form, the CDR3 reads TGTGCCAGCAGGCCCCTAGTGGACTGGCGTGGCTACACCTTC.

This clone was detected a few times. The chain has TRBV21-1 and TRBJ2-7. TRBV21-1 is shown as a pseudogene. The CDR3 is 16 residues long. This CDR3 reads CASSKIPRLGTYEQYF. Here the CDR3 DNA reads TGTGCCAGCAGCAAAATCCCCCGCCTGGGGACCTACGAGCAGTACTTC.

The V gene is TRBV11-2, the J gene TRBJ2-7; D is unresolved. This CDR3 has 15 residues. CDR1 SGHAT and CDR2 FQNNGV come from the germline V gene. V was pared by 2 bases and J by 2 bases, with 13 bases between. CDR3 sequence (DNA): TGTGCCAGCAGCTTATTATGGACGTATGCCTACGAGCAGTACTTC. It is translated as CASSLLWTYAYEQYF.

In its sample, this clone was seen once. The V and J genes are TRBV6-5 and TRBJ1-1, with a tentative D call TRBD1 (5 bases). The CDR3 runs to 12 residues. Germline assignment: CDR1 MNHEY and CDR2 SVGAGI. Trimming left V 7 bases short and J 3 bases short, with 9 bases between. In DNA, the CDR3 is TGTGCCAGCAAGCTAGGGGACACTGAAGCTTTCTTT. It yields the protein CASKLGDTEAFF.

The rearrangement joins TRBV3-1 (or the pseudogene TRBV3-2) to TRBJ1-5; D is unclear. V was pared by 0 bases and J by 4 bases, with 7 bases between. The CDR3 runs 14 residues. CDR1 is LGHDT and CDR2 is YNNKEL in the germline V gene (reference sequence). CDR3 bases: TGTGCCAGCAGCCAAGATCAGTCGAATCAGCCCCAGCATTTT. Translated, it gives CASSQDQSNQPQHF.

V usage is TRBV10-1 and J usage is TRBJ2-3; TRBD2 agrees at 12 bases. The trim removed 0 bases at V and 3 bases at J, leaving 7 bases unmatched. The V gene's germline CDR1 is WNHNN and CDR2 SYGVQD (reference sequence). The CDR3 loop spans 18 amino acids. The DNA for the CDR3 is TGCGCCAGCAGTGAGTCGCGACTAGCGGGAGTCCGGACAGATACGCAGTATTTT. Translation: CASSESRLAGVRTDTQYF.